The 14 T cell receptor beta chains reported below all come from one sample, sequenced in a study of T cell repertoires in cytomegalovirus infection. MiXCR was run by TCRdb on the reads, yielding one entry per CDR3 protein. The sample has about 240,000 distinct CDR3 sequences, 5% to 8.5% seen once. The sequenced material came from PBMCs. The receptors come from a human donor in good health (CMV status not recorded). Some clones in this sample may be carry-over from other donors' samples.

This clonotype was picked up many times. The V call is TRBV19, the J call TRBJ1-1; D unclear. CDR1 LNHDA and CDR2 SQIVND come from the germline V gene (reference sequence). The V and J ends lost 5 bases and 2 bases respectively, with 9 bases between them. This CDR3 region has 13 residues. The CDR3 DNA is TGTGCCAGTAGTTCACAACTAAACACTGAAGCTTTCTTT. Residues: CASSSQLNTEAFF.

This clonotype was detected many times. The chain carries TRBV20-1 and TRBJ2-5, with D perhaps TRBD2 (5 bases). This CDR3 has 13 residues. Trimming left V 6 bases short and J 2 bases short, with 13 bases between. Per germline, CDR1 DFQATT and CDR2 SNEGSKA (reference sequence). CDR3 coding DNA: TGCAGTGCCACGGACGGGGTTCAAGAGACCCAGTACTTC. Translating it yields CSATDGVQETQYF.

This clonotype was seen ten or more times. The chain recombines TRBV20-1 with TRBJ1-2; D perhaps matches TRBD1 (5 bases). V was clipped by 4 bases and J by 8 bases, with 14 bases between them. The V gene's germline CDR1 is DFQATT and CDR2 SNEGSKA (reference sequence). The CDR3 extends over 12 amino acids. The CDR3 is CSAIDSSRGYTF. The CDR3, as DNA: TGCAGTGCTATCGACAGCTCTCGAGGCTACACCTTC.

This clonotype has a count of ten or more. This chain uses TRBV20-1 with TRBJ2-1; TRBD2 is a possible D gene (6 bases). CDR3 length equals 14 residues. Trimming took 1 base from V and 6 from J, leaving 13 bases between them. Germline CDR1 is DFQATT and CDR2 is SNEGSKA (reference sequence). CDR3 region: CSARGSWRGNEQFF. The CDR3 DNA reads as TGCAGTGCTAGAGGAAGTTGGCGGGGCAATGAGCAGTTCTTC.

This clonotype was counted ten times or more. The chain carries TRBV5-5 and TRBJ1-1; D gene ambiguous. The CDR3 length is 15 residues. The germline gives CDR1 SGHKS, CDR2 YYEKEE (reference sequence). Trimming shortened V by 0 bases and J by 8 bases, and 17 bases separated the two germline ends. CDR3 bases: TGTGCCAGCAGCTTGGCCGGGTATAGAGGCTCGGAAGCTTTCTTT. As protein: CASSLAGYRGSEAFF. The whole variable domain, filled in from reference TRBV5-5 and TRBJ1-1, reads DAGVTQSPTHLIKTRGQQVTLRCSPISGHKSVSWYQQVLGQGPQFIFQYYEKEERGRGNFPDRFSARQFPNYSSELNVNALLLGDSALYLCASSLAGYRGSEAFFGQGTRLTVV.

This clonotype was counted ten times or more. This chain joins TRBV24-1 and TRBJ2-1; 15 bases are a match to TRBD2. The length of the CDR3 is 17 residues. Trimming removed 4 bases from V and 9 bases from J; junction bases left unmatched: 9. Germline values: CDR1 KGHDR, CDR2 SFDVKD. The DNA for the CDR3 is TGTGCCACCAGTGACCCCGGACTAGCGGGGGGGTTGGGTGAGCAGTTCTTC. Protein sequence: CATSDPGLAGGLGEQFF.

The rearrangement joins TRBV10-3 to TRBJ2-1, with TRBD2 identical over 11 bases. Trimming took 3 bases from V and 6 from J; bases not matched to a gene: 10. The CDR3 covers 17 residues. The V gene's germline CDR1 is ENHRY and CDR2 SYGVKD. In nucleotides, the CDR3 is TGTGCCATCAGTGAATCGGCTAGCGGGGGGCTTAGCAATGAGCAGTTCTTC. Encoded protein: CAISESASGGLSNEQFF.

This clonotype appeared many times. The chain combines TRBV4-1 with TRBJ1-1; D gene uncertain. The CDR3 is made up of 16 amino acids. The germline V gene has CDR1 MGHRA and CDR2 YSYEKL. The V end lost 3 bases, the J end lost 1 base, and 15 bases lay between the germline ends. The CDR3 sequence is CASSQAYSVSNTEAFF. The CDR3 nucleotides are TGCGCCAGCAGCCAGGCATACAGCGTCTCGAACACTGAAGCTTTCTTT.

The chain combines TRBV29-1 with TRBJ2-6, with D possibly TRBD1 on 5 matching bases. From germline, CDR1 is SQVTM and CDR2 ANQGSEA. V dropped 5 bases and J dropped 5 bases, with 19 bases sitting between them. The CDR3 is 16 amino acids. CDR3 residues: CSVWTRVLGRANVLTF. In DNA, the CDR3 is TGCAGCGTTTGGACCAGGGTGTTGGGTAGGGCCAACGTCCTGACTTTC.

This clonotype appeared many times. The CDR3 coding sequence is TGTGCCAGCAGCTTAGAGCGAGGACTCTATTCCTACGAGCAGTACTTC. This translates into CASSLERGLYSYEQYF. The V and J genes are TRBV11-2 and TRBJ2-7, with D possibly being TRBD2 (5 bases). Trimming removed 0 bases from V and 1 base from J, with 13 bases in between. The CDR3 loop spans 16 amino acids. Germline V gene lookup returns CDR1 SGHAT and CDR2 FQNNGV.

The sample holds many counts of this clonotype. The V gene is TRBV7-2, the J gene TRBJ1-2; D not certain. There are 13 residues in the CDR3. Germline assignment: CDR1 SGHTA and CDR2 FQGNSA. V was cut by 2 bases and J by 3 bases, with 7 bases left in between. In nucleotides, the CDR3 is TGTGCCAGCAGCTTACACCTCGACTATGGCTACACCTTC. This sequence encodes CASSLHLDYGYTF. Full variable domain (remainder filled in from reference TRBV7-2 and TRBJ1-2): GAGVSQSPSNKVTEKGKDVELRCDPISGHTALYWYRQSLGQGLEFLIYFQGNSAPDKSGLPSDRFSAERTGGSVSTLTIQRTQQEDSAVYLCASSLHLDYGYTFGSGTRLTVV.

This clonotype was picked up a small number of times. The chain recombines TRBV6-2 or TRBV6-3 with TRBJ2-7; D may be TRBD2 (5 bases). Trimming left V 2 bases short and J 5 bases short, with 16 bases between. The germline V gene has CDR1 MNHEY and CDR2 SVGEGT. The CDR3 totals 15 residues. The CDR3: CASSYLATTPHEQYF. CDR3 sequence (DNA): TGTGCCAGCAGTTACCTTGCGACTACCCCCCACGAGCAGTACTTC.

This clonotype was found a few times. V gene TRBV29-1 combines with J gene TRBJ1-2; 7 bases agree with TRBD1. Germline V gives CDR1 SQVTM, CDR2 ANQGSEA. V lost 8 bases and J lost 8; bases outside the gene matches: 11. The CDR3 runs to 12 residues. This chain's CDR3 is CSKADRAGGYTF. The CDR3 nucleotides read TGCAGCAAGGCCGACAGGGCGGGCGGCTACACCTTC.

This clonotype was counted at least ten times. V gene TRBV14 combines with J gene TRBJ2-1; no definite D call. Trimming removed 0 bases from V and 5 bases from J, with 5 bases in between. The CDR3 runs 13 residues. Germline CDR1 is SGHDN and CDR2 is FVKESK. DNA for the CDR3: TGTGCCAGCAGCCAAGATAAGGACAATGAGCAGTTCTTC. Its translation: CASSQDKDNEQFF. The complete variable domain, with remaining parts taken from reference TRBV14 and TRBJ2-1, reads EAGVTQFPSHSVIEKGQTVTLRCDPISGHDNLYWYRRVMGKEIKFLLHFVKESKQDESGMPNNRFLAERTGGTYSTLKVQPAELEDSGVYFCASSQDKDNEQFFGPGTRLTVL.